Listed below are T cell receptor beta chains from one sample, sequenced in a study of T cell changes during pregnancy in multiple sclerosis. Measured with immunoSEQ multiplex PCR; TCRdb has only the in-frame clones, and not every one. The profile shows approximately 60,000 clones, around 90% of them singletons. The sequencing used peripheral blood, collected after pregnancy. These receptors were taken from a female donor in good health, enrolled as a control in a pregnancy study. CDR3s leave out the opening cysteine and the closing phenylalanine or tryptophan.

v_call	cdr3_aa
TRBV9	ASSVGQMNTEAF
TRBV7-7	ASSRGAYNEQF
TRBV6-6	ASSEEGGYT
TRBV7-3	ASSLQSSGNDEQF
TRBV6-5	ASSRPPSGRDEQF
TRBV9	ASSAEGGGGTYEQY
TRBV11-2	ASSLYGSGETQY
TRBV5-1	ASSIGSSYNEQF
TRBV10-3	AISDRTGGETQY
TRBV15	ATSRDGAGGSTDTQY
TRBV18	ASSPTGTGSGYT
TRBV9	ASSVDSYYGYT
TRBV11-3	ASSLTGWVSYEQY
TRBV2	ASSGRVGEGETQY
TRBV4-3	ASSQGGGGGPSYNEQF
TRBV7-2	ASSLGGSGRAGEQF
TRBV19	ASSLDRASGELF
TRBV6-6	ASSHSPGTGFGYT
TRBV4-1	ASSQRVQRLVHEQY
TRBV27	ASSHGLAGGTGELF
TRBV7-2	ASSRLETTDTQY
TRBV2	ASSSGQGGEKLF
TRBV18	ASSPPGTGSYFGYT
TRBV2	ASSESRTQY
TRBV9	ASSVVAQNTEAF
TRBV7-3	ASSSGSYNEQF
TRBV7-9	ASSLMGQEKETQY
TRBV19	ASIGQGANEQF
TRBV7-2	ASSLEQGGDYGYT
TRBV4-1	ASSQAGTGYEKLF
TRBV7-2	ASSIGTGLYYEQY
TRBV27	ASSLWPGQGALGANEKLF
TRBV11-2	ASSLQFQVSEAF
TRBV4-2	ASSQVVASPTDTQY
TRBV9	ASSIGQGSYEQY
TRBV28	ASRGDRRIGKLF
TRBV27	ASSLGGAGGYT
TRBV25-1	ASSEDRQGSYEQY
TRBV6-5	ASRKQVNTEAF
TRBV29-1	SGRQGGGHTEAF
TRBV18	ASSPPTGTAKTQY
TRBV29-1	SVAKGVGDQPQH
TRBV4-3	ASRQTGTGPISTDTQY
TRBV28	ASSPTGQGRGVGGYT
TRBV2	ASQEGMANQPQH
TRBV11-3	ASSLDFGLSYEQY
TRBV28	AIRGRGNTGELF
TRBV6-6	ASSSPGRLYNEQF
TRBV7-2	ASSAGSGTGGYEQY
TRBV4-1	ASSPREDGTRELF
TRBV5-1	ASSTGQGSYEQY
TRBV5-4	ASSFSGGASYEQY
TRBV5-4	ASSLGQGEAF
TRBV28	ASSPPGLAHHEQY
TRBV19	ASSIEATQLSVYNEQF
TRBV28	ASSFETNYGYT
TRBV11-2	ASSLRRTGPYEQY
TRBV5-1	ASSFQGPGDTQY
TRBV19	ASIDSYSNQPQH